Each of the 27 T cell receptor beta chains below was sequenced from the same sample in a study of T cells after yellow fever vaccination. Using its own MiXCR run on the 5' RACE reads, TCRdb lists one record per CDR3 protein. The sample holds 300,000 to 400,000 distinct CDR3 sequences, 6.2% seen once. The input for sequencing was PBMCs, taken 5 days after the yellow fever booster vaccination. Every receptor here comes from a man younger than 40 who received the YFV17D yellow fever vaccine.

The chain recombines TRBV7-3 with TRBJ2-1, with TRBD2 identical over 11 bases. This CDR3 region has 14 residues. The V segment lost 4 bases and the J segment 5 bases; nucleotides outside the gene matches: 1. Looked up from germline, CDR1 is SGHTA and CDR2 is FQGTGA. This CDR3 is CASSSSGRNNEQFF. CDR3 DNA sequence: TGTGCCAGCAGCTCTAGCGGGAGGAACAATGAGCAGTTCTTC.

Concerning this clonotype itself: This clone may be a read error of a much larger clone one base away. The V and J genes are TRBV5-6 and TRBJ2-2, with TRBD2 as a possible D gene (6 bases). From germline, CDR1 is SGHDT and CDR2 YYEEEE. CDR3 length equals 13 residues. For the CDR3, the DNA is TGTGCCAGCAGCTCTCGGGGGAACGGGGAGCTGTTATTT. It encodes CASSSRGNGELLF. The full variable domain, completed using reference TRBV5-6 and TRBJ2-2, is DAGVTQSPTHLIKTRGQQVTLRCSPKSGHDTVSWYQQALGQGPQFIFQYYEEEERQRGNFPDRFSGHQFPNYSSELNVNALLLGDSALYLCASSSRGNGELLFGEGSRLTVL.

As for this clonotype: Its ends do not fully match the called genes, so a read error is possible. The V gene is TRBV20-1, the J gene TRBJ2-2, with 9 bases lining up with TRBD2. The CDR3 has 19 residues. The germline V gene has CDR1 DFQATT and CDR2 SNEGSKA (reference sequence). This CDR3 reads CCARDLVAGVGANTGELFF. CDR3 coding DNA: TGCTGTGCTAGAGATCTGGTAGCGGGAGTAGGGGCTAACACCGGGGAGCTGTTTTTT.

The chain uses TRBV4-3 and TRBJ1-1, with D hard to call. Germline assignment: CDR1 LGHNA and CDR2 YSLEER. The germline V and J ends were trimmed by 2 bases and 1 base, with 8 bases remaining between them. The CDR3 is made up of 14 amino acids. CDR3 sequence reads: CASSQRWENTEAFF. CDR3 sequence (DNA): TGCGCCAGCAGCCAAAGGTGGGAGAACACTGAAGCTTTCTTT.

This clonotype was recorded at least ten times. The chain combines TRBV18 with TRBJ2-7, with TRBD1 as a possible D gene (6 bases). The germline gives CDR1 KGHSH, CDR2 LQKENI. The CDR3 is made up of 13 amino acids. V lost 3 bases and J lost 5, with 11 bases in between. The CDR3 DNA reads TGTGCCAGCTCACCCTCCAGGGGCAACGAGCAGTACTTC. It encodes CASSPSRGNEQYF.

In this sample, this clonotype turned up a few times. The chain carries TRBV11-2 and TRBJ2-7; TRBD2 agrees at 9 bases. CDR1 is SGHAT, CDR2 FQNNGV, per germline. The CDR3 runs to 16 residues. V was pared by 4 bases and J by 1 base, with 8 bases of the junction left unmatched. The CDR3 nucleotides read TGTGCCAGCAGCTCCTATAGCGGGAGAGGGTCCTACGAGCAGTACTTC. Residues: CASSSYSGRGSYEQYF.

In its sample, this clonotype was seen many times. The gene calls are TRBV12-3 or TRBV12-4 and TRBJ2-2, with D tentatively TRBD1 (5 bases). This CDR3 has 14 residues. Deletions cut 2 bases from V and 4 bases from J, with 8 bases between. Here the CDR3 reads CASSLQDITGELFF. CDR3 DNA: TGTGCCAGCAGTTTACAGGACATCACCGGGGAGCTGTTTTTT.

This clonotype was found a few times. As DNA, the CDR3 is TGTGCCTGGAGTGTACCGCGGCGTGTCACAGATACGCAGTATTTT. Its protein is CAWSVPRRVTDTQYF. The chain couples TRBV30 to TRBJ2-3; D not certain. Trimming removed 0 bases at V and 2 bases at J, with 12 bases between. The CDR3 is made up of 15 amino acids. CDR1 and CDR2 (germline): GTSNPN, SVGIG (reference sequence).

A few counts support this clonotype. The chain couples TRBV7-9 to TRBJ1-2, with TRBD1 matching over 9 bases. Germline V CDR1 and CDR2: SEHNR, FQNEAQ (reference sequence). Unmatched junction bases numbered 9, after V lost 4 bases and J lost 6 bases. The CDR3 contains 15 residues. The CDR3 reads CASSSSPGQGNGYTF. Here the CDR3 DNA reads TGTGCCAGCAGCTCCAGCCCGGGACAGGGAAATGGCTACACCTTC.

This clonotype has ten or more counts. The chain uses TRBV18 and TRBJ1-1; D gene uncertain. Germline values: CDR1 KGHSH, CDR2 LQKENI. The length of the CDR3 is 14 residues. Between the trimmed V and J ends, which lost 6 bases and 7 bases, there was a span of 18 bases. CDR3 loop: CASSPPPFGDEAFF. The CDR3 coding sequence is TGTGCCAGCTCGCCCCCACCTTTTGGGGATGAAGCTTTCTTT.

This clonotype showed up just a few times. In nucleotides, the CDR3 is TGTGCCAGCAGCCCAGGCGCCTATGGCTACACCTTC. Translation gives CASSPGAYGYTF. V usage is TRBV6-5 and J usage is TRBJ1-2; D gene unclear. This CDR3 has 12 residues. V lost 6 bases to trimming and J lost 4 bases, with 9 bases between them. Per germline, CDR1 MNHEY and CDR2 SVGAGI.

The rearrangement joins TRBV20-1 to TRBJ2-1; 7 bases align to TRBD2. Per the germline V gene, CDR1 is DFQATT and CDR2 is SNEGSKA (reference sequence). CDR3 size: 15 residues. The J segment lost 4 bases and the V segment lost 6 bases, leaving 12 bases of the junction unmatched. The DNA of the CDR3 is TGCAGTGCGTACGGGAGTCCGGGACTATACAATGAGCAGTTCTTC. It specifies CSAYGSPGLYNEQFF.

V is TRBV4-3 and J is TRBJ2-1, with 10 positions matching TRBD2. This CDR3 region has 18 residues. Germline V gene data show CDR1 as LGHNA and CDR2 as YSLEER. Trimming at V came to 3 bases and at J to 8 bases, leaving 16 bases not matched to a gene. The CDR3 bases are TGCGCCAGCAGCCAGCACGGCTCCGGGGCTAGCGGGAGTTATGAGCAGTTCTTC. Protein sequence: CASSQHGSGASGSYEQFF.

This clonotype occurred many times. The rearrangement uses TRBV7-6 and TRBJ2-2; a possible D gene is TRBD1 (6 bases). The CDR3 loop spans 13 amino acids. V lost 4 bases and J lost 7, with 10 bases in between. Germline CDR1 SGHVS, CDR2 FNYEAQ. CDR3 nucleotide sequence: TGTGCCAGCAGCTCACAGGGTATCGGGGAGCTGTTTTTT. Translating gives CASSSQGIGELFF.

The V call is TRBV12-3 or TRBV12-4, the J call TRBJ2-2, with 9 bases aligning to TRBD1. Germline trimming cut 3 bases from V and 10 bases from J; bases unmatched to any gene: 12. CDR3 size: 16 residues. As DNA, the CDR3 is TGTGCCAGCAGTTTCCGGGACAGGGTCCCACCGGCGGAGCTGTTTTTT. Protein sequence: CASSFRDRVPPAELFF.

This clonotype was counted many times. The chain is built from TRBV27 and TRBJ2-5, with 10 bases matching TRBD2. J lost 5 bases, V lost 4 bases, and 4 bases had no gene match. The germline CDR1 and CDR2 sequences are MNHEY and SMNVEV (reference sequence). This CDR3 spans 14 amino acids. The CDR3 region is CASSSSGRGETQYF. CDR3 nucleotides: TGTGCCAGCAGTTCCAGCGGGAGGGGGGAGACCCAGTACTTC.

Only a few counts were recorded for this clonotype. V usage is TRBV19 and J usage is TRBJ2-3, with 10 bases fitting TRBD2. With V trimmed by 5 bases and J by 0 bases, 5 bases remained unmatched. This CDR3 region has 16 residues. CDR1 and CDR2 from the germline V gene are LNHDA and SQIVND (reference sequence). The CDR3 is CASSAKLAGSTDTQYF. CDR3 nucleotides: TGTGCCAGTAGTGCCAAACTAGCGGGGAGCACAGATACGCAGTATTTT.

This clonotype was counted ten times or more. The chain employs TRBV24-1 and TRBJ2-3; tentative D call: TRBD1 (6 bases). Germline CDR1 is KGHDR and CDR2 is SFDVKD. The V end lost 1 base, the J end lost 7 bases, and 14 bases lay between the germline ends. This CDR3 contains 15 residues. As DNA, the CDR3 is TGTGCCACCAGTGATTTCTCCAGGGGCCCTCATACGCAGTATTTT. It codes for CATSDFSRGPHTQYF.

This clonotype has ten or more counts. The chain recombines TRBV7-8 with TRBJ2-3; 12 bases agree with TRBD2. Looked up from germline, CDR1 is SGHVS and CDR2 is FQNEAQ. This CDR3 is built from 15 residues. The V and J ends lost 7 bases and 3 bases, in that order; junction bases with no gene match: 5. As DNA, the CDR3 is TGTGCCAGCACCAGACTAGCGGGAGCAACAGATACGCAGTATTTT. This sequence encodes CASTRLAGATDTQYF.

The chain couples TRBV20-1 to TRBJ2-3; TRBD2 is a possible D gene (6 bases). V lost 3 bases, J lost 5 bases, and 12 bases lay in between. The CDR3 extends over 13 amino acids. Germline CDR1 reads DFQATT; CDR2 reads SNEGSKA (reference sequence). The chain's CDR3 is CSASGRSGDTQYF. Written as DNA, the CDR3 is TGCAGTGCTAGTGGGAGGTCGGGAGATACGCAGTATTTT.

This clonotype has at least ten counts. The chain uses TRBV28 and TRBJ2-3, with D hard to call. This CDR3 has 10 amino acids. From germline, CDR1 is MDHEN and CDR2 SYDVKM. Trimming cost V 8 bases and J 6 bases, with 6 bases left between them. The chain's CDR3 is CASAGDTQYF. For the CDR3, the DNA is TGTGCCAGCGCCGGGGATACGCAGTATTTT.

This clonotype was detected ten times or more. The chain employs TRBV12-3 or TRBV12-4 and TRBJ1-6; D is perhaps TRBD1 (5 bases). The CDR3 is made up of 15 amino acids. V gave up 1 base and J gave up 7 bases, with 11 bases separating them. CDR3: CASSLDGRENSPLHF. The DNA of the CDR3 is TGTGCCAGCAGTTTAGACGGCAGGGAAAATTCACCCCTCCACTTT.

In this sample, this clonotype turned up a few times. Written as DNA, the CDR3 is TGTGCCAGCAGTCCAAGGGCGGGAGGGAGTGATGAGCAGTTCTTC. As protein: CASSPRAGGSDEQFF. This chain joins TRBV12-3 or TRBV12-4 and TRBJ2-1; 9 bases line up with TRBD2. Trimming at V came to 5 bases and at J to 8 bases, leaving 10 bases not matched to a gene. The CDR3 sequence is 15 residues long.

This clonotype occurred a few times. This chain connects TRBV7-2 to TRBJ2-4; D not certain. Germline loops: CDR1 SGHTA, CDR2 FQGNSA. The CDR3 sequence is 16 residues long. V gave up 1 base and J gave up 0 bases, with 10 bases separating them. Written as DNA, the CDR3 is TGTGCCAGCAGCTTAGGTGAAGGTCTAGCCAAAAACATTCAGTACTTC. This sequence encodes CASSLGEGLAKNIQYF.

The sample holds a few counts of this clonotype. J is TRBJ2-5 and V is TRBV7-9; 7 bases are a match to TRBD2. Germline values: CDR1 SEHNR, CDR2 FQNEAQ (reference sequence). The CDR3 sequence is 20 residues long. V dropped 1 base and J dropped 5; count of bases not matched to a gene: 22. CDR3 region: CASSLGVSVLAEGPRETQYF. CDR3 coding DNA: TGTGCCAGCAGCTTAGGAGTTTCGGTCCTAGCGGAGGGGCCCCGGGAGACCCAGTACTTC.

This clonotype came up many times. The chain joins TRBV5-1 to TRBJ2-1; 11 bases fit TRBD2. CDR3 size: 16 residues. Trimming at V came to 6 bases and at J to 7 bases, leaving 12 bases not matched to a gene. The germline gives CDR1 SGHRS, CDR2 YFSETQ. The CDR3 nucleotides read TGCGCCAGCAACCAGAAGGGACTAGCGGAGCTGAATGAGCAGTTCTTC. Its protein is CASNQKGLAELNEQFF.

This clonotype appeared a few times. The chain recombines TRBV5-1 with TRBJ2-7; possible D gene TRBD2, 5 bases. The CDR3 length is 12 residues. CDR1 SGHRS and CDR2 YFSETQ come from the germline V gene. V lost 10 bases, J lost 5 bases, and 16 bases lay in between. The CDR3: CAQEDTVHEQYF. DNA of the CDR3: TGCGCCCAGGAGGATACAGTCCACGAGCAGTACTTC.